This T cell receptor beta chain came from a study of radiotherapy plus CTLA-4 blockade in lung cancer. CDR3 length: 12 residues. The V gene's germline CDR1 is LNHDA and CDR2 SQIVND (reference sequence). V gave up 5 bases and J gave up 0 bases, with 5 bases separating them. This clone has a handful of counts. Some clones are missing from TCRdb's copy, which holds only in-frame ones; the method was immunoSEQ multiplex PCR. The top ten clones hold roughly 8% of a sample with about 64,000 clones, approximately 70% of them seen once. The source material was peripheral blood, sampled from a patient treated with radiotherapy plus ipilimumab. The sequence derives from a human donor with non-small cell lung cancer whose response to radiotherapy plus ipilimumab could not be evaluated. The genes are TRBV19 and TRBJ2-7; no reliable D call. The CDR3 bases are TGTGCCAGTAGTCCGGGCTCCTACGAGCAGTACTTC. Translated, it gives CASSPGSYEQYF. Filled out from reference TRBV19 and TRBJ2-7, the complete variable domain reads DGGITQSPKYLFRKEGQNVTLSCEQNLNHDAMYWYRQDPGQGLRLIYYSQIVNDFQKGDIAEGYSVSREKKESFPLTVTSAQKNPTAFYLCASSPGSYEQYFGPGTRLTVT.